This record concerns one T cell receptor beta chain sequence. This clone showed up just a few times. It has no known antigen specificity. Nothing much larger sits one base from this clone, and base qualities are not available. TCRbeta CDR3 regions were amplified from genomic DNA by means of the immunoSEQ Assay, a bias-controlled multiplex PCR. As for the original processing: Within the assay, amplification of reference gene primers was used to estimate how many nucleated cells each sample contained. Sequence reads were collapsed and filtered to measure the absolute abundance of every unique TCRbeta CDR3 rearrangement. For each sample, productive Simpson clonality was calculated by taking the square root of Simpson's diversity index across productive rearrangements. The table was pulled from immuneACCESS by TCRdb, which kept in-frame rearrangements only. Such tables lose some clones; where checked, under half of the loss comes from unresolved V genes, and the rest has no known cause. The D gene and trimming were derived from the DNA, and the V and J assignments and clone size from that table. For this sample there are about 140,000 clones; around 86% appear just once. More than 1.5% of the sample goes to the ten largest clones.

The sample comes from a study of blood T cell repertoires in COVID-19 (dated by TCRdb to the early 2020s). The study in broad terms: Collaborator samples came from the United States, Italy and Spain and covered acute and convalescent phases of COVID-19. The prospective study material was composed of cDNA or gDNA derived from T cells, B-cell-depleted T cells, or PBMCs. The dataset comprised deeply sampled blood TCRbeta repertoires from subjects exposed to, actively infected with, or recovered from COVID-19. A freely available public database, intended as a resource for researchers studying the immune response to SARS-CoV-2, is where the repertoires were released. The samples were drawn from the first 160 participants of the ongoing ImmuneRACE study and from over 950 subjects provided by 6 global collaborators. A de-identified subject ID, COVID-19 status, age in years and sex were almost always included in the sample metadata. Where HLA class I and class II types were available, the types were taken from metadata supplied by the sample provider, not from assay-based typing.

Beyond this particular receptor, the publication reports: The quantity of clinical and demographic metadata differed by source and by participant and was supplied without curation.

The CDR3, cysteine through phenylalanine, is 13 amino acids long. Only the CDR3 DNA stays, 39 bases, in frame from base 1. CDR1 SGHTA and CDR2 FQGTGA are derived from the germline V gene. At the junction V is shortened by 4 bases and J by 7 bases, with 13 bases in between. Collaborating institutions collected whole blood in K2EDTA tubes following their own protocols. For TCRbeta analysis, collaborators shipped samples as frozen whole blood, isolated PBMCs, or DNA extracted from either of those sample types. The V and J segments used are TRBV7-3 and TRBJ2-5; a tentative D match to TRBD2 spans 6 bases. Sequencing was carried out using peripheral blood. The receptor's source is a human donor in a cohort sampled during active COVID-19. CDR3 reads: CASSSANGGTQYF. The DNA is as follows: TGTGCCAGCAGCTCCGCCAACGGGGGGACCCAGTACTTC.